Listed below are T cell receptor beta chains from one sample, sequenced in a study of blood T cell repertoires in COVID-19. Method: immunoSEQ multiplex PCR; TCRdb's copy keeps in-frame clones and lacks some. Of 250,000 to 300,000 clones in the sample, 86% were seen once. The specimen sequenced was peripheral blood. The receptors come from a man between 18 and 29 years old with active or convalescent COVID-19. The CDR3 runs from the conserved cysteine through the conserved F or W. D genes are given only for firm matches. Clone size is not always given. Where it is, it says once, few, many or a class for expanded clones.

j_gene,v_gene,abundance,len,d_gene,CDR3aa,CDR3nt
TRBJ2-3,TRBV7-2,-,15,TRBD1,CASSQGDRVRDTQYF,TGTGCCAGCAGCCAAGGGGACAGGGTAAGAGATACGCAGTATTTT
TRBJ2-1,TRBV5-1,-,14,-,CASSLGSEGNEQFF,TGCGCCAGCAGCTTGGGCTCGGAGGGGAATGAGCAGTTCTTC
TRBJ2-1,TRBV6-5,-,14,-,CASRTGTSYNEQFF,TGTGCCAGCAGAACCGGGACTTCCTACAATGAGCAGTTCTTC
TRBJ2-7,TRBV5-6,-,16,TRBD1,CASNRPGTGVLYEQYF,TGTGCCAGCAATCGCCCGGGGACAGGGGTGTTGTACGAGCAGTACTTC
TRBJ1-2,TRBV30,-,16,TRBD1,CACPGQGGKPNYGYTF,TGTGCCTGCCCGGGACAGGGAGGTAAGCCTAACTATGGCTACACCTTC
TRBJ2-5,TRBV3-1/TRBV3-2,-,12,-,CASSQDAETQYF,TGTGCCAGCAGCCAAGACGCGGAGACCCAGTACTTC
TRBJ1-2,TRBV19,once,14,-,CASSPDSMAYGYTF,TGTGCCAGTAGTCCCGACAGCATGGCTTATGGCTACACCTTC
TRBJ2-5,TRBV5-4,-,15,TRBD2,CASSLVAGGPKTQYF,TGTGCCAGCAGCTTGGTAGCGGGGGGGCCGAAGACCCAGTACTTC
TRBJ2-7,TRBV12-3/TRBV12-4,-,13,TRBD1,CASSTTGVYEQYF,TGTGCCAGCAGTACTACAGGGGTCTACGAGCAGTACTTC
TRBJ1-5,TRBV19,-,14,-,CASKSRRGSQPQHF,TGTGCCAGTAAGTCTCGCAGGGGAAGTCAGCCCCAGCATTTT
TRBJ2-7,TRBV7-9,-,17,TRBD1,CASSVSAPGQGVREQYF,TGTGCCAGCAGCGTATCCGCCCCGGGACAGGGAGTCCGCGAGCAGTACTTC
TRBJ2-1,TRBV24-1,once,18,TRBD1,CATSAKGGWTGTNNEQFF,TGTGCCACCAGTGCTAAAGGGGGCTGGACAGGGACGAACAATGAGCAGTTCTTC
TRBJ2-7,TRBV4-1,-,15,TRBD2,CASSQEGTSGYEQYF,TGCGCCAGCAGCCAAGAGGGGACTAGCGGGTACGAGCAGTACTTC
TRBJ2-4,TRBV6-5,-,16,-,CASSYSRNPAKNIQYF,TGTGCCAGCAGTTACTCGAGAAACCCAGCCAAAAACATTCAGTACTTC
TRBJ2-1,TRBV9,-,15,TRBD2,CASSVGTSGIYEQFF,TGTGCCAGCAGCGTCGGGACTAGCGGGATTTATGAGCAGTTCTTC
TRBJ1-3,TRBV29-1,-,16,-,CSVAEGGASAGNTIYF,TGCAGCGTTGCCGAGGGGGGGGCTTCAGCTGGAAACACCATATATTTT
TRBJ2-1,TRBV4-1,-,17,-,CASSQISAGVFYNEQFF,TGCGCCAGCAGCCAAATATCGGCAGGGGTTTTCTACAATGAGCAGTTCTTC
TRBJ1-1,TRBV7-2,-,13,TRBD1,CATARQGRTEAFF,TGTGCCACCGCCCGACAGGGACGCACTGAAGCTTTCTTT
TRBJ1-1,TRBV10-3,-,15,TRBD1,CASRGPSVANTEAFF,TGTGCCTCAAGGGGGCCTTCCGTCGCGAACACTGAAGCTTTCTTT
TRBJ2-7,TRBV4-1,-,15,TRBD1,CASSQVGRQGGEQYF,TGCGCCAGCAGCCAAGTAGGGAGACAGGGGGGCGAGCAGTACTTC
TRBJ2-2,TRBV2,-,15,TRBD1,CASSGGQGASGELFF,TGTGCCAGCAGTGGGGGACAGGGGGCTTCCGGGGAGCTGTTTTTT
TRBJ1-1,TRBV18,few,15,TRBD1,CASSQGLTGSTKAFF,TGTGCCAGCTCACAAGGACTGACAGGGTCTACAAAAGCTTTCTTT
TRBJ2-2,TRBV9,-,15,TRBD1,CASSVGTGFTGELFF,TGTGCCAGCAGCGTAGGGACAGGATTCACCGGGGAGCTGTTTTTT
TRBJ2-2,TRBV12-3/TRBV12-4,few,13,-,CASCRESTGELFF,TGTGCCAGCTGCCGGGAGAGCACCGGGGAGCTGTTTTTT
TRBJ2-7,TRBV7-8,-,12,-,CASSLTSSEQYF,TGTGCCAGCAGCTTGACTAGTTCCGAGCAGTACTTC
TRBJ2-3,TRBV6-1,-,12,-,CASSEYTDTQYF,TGTGCCAGCAGTGAATACACAGATACGCAGTATTTT
TRBJ1-1,TRBV12-5,-,15,-,CASGRTPDSTTEAFF,TGTGCTAGTGGCCGTACTCCGGACAGCACCACTGAAGCTTTCTTT
TRBJ1-2,TRBV19,-,14,TRBD1,CASRSEGQGYGYTF,TGTGCCAGTAGATCGGAGGGACAGGGGTATGGCTACACCTTC
TRBJ1-2,TRBV10-3,-,15,TRBD1,CAISETGTGGISYTF,TGTGCCATCAGTGAGACCGGGACAGGGGGTATTAGCTACACCTTC
TRBJ1-1,TRBV2,-,14,-,CASSSDSWNTEAFF,TGTGCCAGCAGTTCGGACAGTTGGAACACTGAAGCTTTCTTT
TRBJ1-4,TRBV4-2,-,15,-,CASSQDVGHGEKLFF,TGTGCCAGCAGCCAAGATGTAGGACATGGGGAAAAACTGTTTTTT
TRBJ1-5,TRBV12-3/TRBV12-4,-,13,-,CASSPLTDQPQHF,TGTGCCAGCAGTCCCCTGACTGATCAGCCCCAGCATTTT
TRBJ1-4,TRBV10-3,-,15,-,CAIKRDAATNEKLFF,TGTGCCATCAAGCGGGACGCAGCAACTAATGAAAAACTGTTTTTT
TRBJ1-2,TRBV9,-,15,-,CASSVAGELGYGYTF,TGTGCCAGCAGCGTAGCTGGGGAGTTAGGCTATGGCTACACCTTC
TRBJ2-1,TRBV11-3,-,18,-,CASSLETGRGYSYNEQFF,TGTGCCAGCAGCTTAGAGACGGGAAGGGGGTACTCCTACAATGAGCAGTTCTTC
TRBJ2-7,TRBV11-2,once,14,-,CASSLGTGSYEQYF,TGTGCCAGCAGCTTGGGTACAGGCTCCTACGAGCAGTACTTC
TRBJ2-5,TRBV3-1/TRBV3-2,-,16,TRBD2,CASSQSTSGSGETQYF,TGTGCCAGCAGCCAATCAACTAGCGGGAGCGGAGAGACCCAGTACTTC
TRBJ2-2,TRBV2,few,15,-,CASSLDSNSNGELFF,TGTGCCAGCAGTTTAGACAGCAATAGCAACGGGGAGCTGTTTTTT
TRBJ2-2,TRBV5-5,-,16,TRBD1,CASEYGTGTATGELFF,TGTGCCAGCGAGTACGGTACAGGGACAGCAACCGGGGAGCTGTTTTTT
TRBJ2-3,TRBV2,-,14,-,CASDQGFDTDTQYF,TGTGCCAGCGACCAGGGATTCGACACAGATACGCAGTATTTT
TRBJ2-5,TRBV5-1,-,13,-,CASSLGAQETQYF,TGCGCCAGCAGCTTAGGGGCTCAAGAGACCCAGTACTTC
TRBJ1-6,TRBV9,-,17,-,CASSAGGGRSYNSPLHF,TGTGCCAGCAGCGCCGGGGGAGGGCGCTCCTATAATTCACCCCTCCACTTT